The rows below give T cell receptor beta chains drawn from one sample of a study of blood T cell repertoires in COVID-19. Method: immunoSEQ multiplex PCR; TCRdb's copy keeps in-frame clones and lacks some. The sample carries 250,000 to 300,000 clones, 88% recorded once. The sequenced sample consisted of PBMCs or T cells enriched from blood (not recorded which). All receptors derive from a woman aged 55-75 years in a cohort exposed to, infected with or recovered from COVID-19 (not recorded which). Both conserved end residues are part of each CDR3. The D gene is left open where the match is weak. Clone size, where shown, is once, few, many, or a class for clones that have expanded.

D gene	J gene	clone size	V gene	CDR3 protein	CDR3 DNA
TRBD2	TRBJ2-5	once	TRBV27	CARDPGTSGKGRGETQYF	TGTGCCAGAGACCCCGGGACTAGCGGGAAGGGACGGGGAGAGACCCAGTACTTC
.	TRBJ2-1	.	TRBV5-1	CASSPTASSYNEQFF	TGCGCCAGCAGCCCGACAGCCAGCTCCTACAATGAGCAGTTCTTC
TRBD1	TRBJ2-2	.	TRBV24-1	CATSDPGQGYTGELFF	TGTGCCACCAGTGACCCAGGACAGGGGTACACCGGGGAGCTGTTTTTT
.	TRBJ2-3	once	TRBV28	CASRGKVLTDTQYF	TGTGCCAGCCGGGGGAAGGTCCTCACAGATACGCAGTATTTT
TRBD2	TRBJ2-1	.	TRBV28	CASSRAGTTGNEQFF	TGTGCCAGCAGCCGCGCCGGGACTACGGGAAATGAGCAGTTCTTC
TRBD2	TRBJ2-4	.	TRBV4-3	CASSPGLAGSKNIQYF	TGCGCCAGCAGCCCGGGACTAGCGGGGTCCAAAAACATTCAGTACTTC
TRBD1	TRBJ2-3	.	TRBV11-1	CASRSTGADTQYF	TGTGCCAGCAGGTCCACAGGGGCAGATACGCAGTATTTT
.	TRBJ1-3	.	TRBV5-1	CASSSDSSSGGNTIYF	TGCGCCAGCAGCTCGGACAGTTCGTCTGGCGGAAACACCATATATTTT
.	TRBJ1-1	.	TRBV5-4	CASSSLTKMNTEAFF	TGTGCCAGCAGCTCCCTGACAAAGATGAACACTGAAGCTTTCTTT
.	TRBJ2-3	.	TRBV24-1	CATSETGSTDTQYF	TGTGCCACCAGCGAGACAGGTTCCACAGATACGCAGTATTTT
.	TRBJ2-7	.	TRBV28	CASSFRGYEQYF	TGTGCCAGCAGTTTTAGGGGTTACGAGCAGTACTTC
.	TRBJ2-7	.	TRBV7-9	CASSTGLSEQYF	TGTGCCAGCAGCACAGGGTTAAGCGAGCAGTACTTC
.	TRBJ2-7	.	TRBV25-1	CASSVGRLTYEQYF	TGTGCCAGCAGTGTGGGCAGGCTTACCTACGAGCAGTACTTC
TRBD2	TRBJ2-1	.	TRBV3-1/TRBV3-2	CASSQDPLSGLVYPSEQFF	TGTGCCAGCAGCCAAGATCCCCTTTCTGGACTAGTCTACCCCAGTGAGCAGTTCTTC
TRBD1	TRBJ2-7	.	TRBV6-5	CASSTSGQGYEQYF	TGTGCCAGCAGTACTTCAGGACAGGGCTACGAGCAGTACTTC